The clone carrying this T cell receptor (beta chain) was seen many times. J was trimmed by 0 bases and V by 5 bases; bases with no gene match: 8. Germline V gene data show CDR1 as DFQATT and CDR2 as SNEGSKA (reference sequence). This CDR3 is built from 16 residues. One entry per CDR3 protein, called by TCRdb with MiXCR from the 5' RACE reads. Here the sample spans roughly 110,000 distinct CDR3 sequences, 11% being singletons. These data originate in a study of early T cells in non-severe SARS-CoV-2 infection. This chain links TRBV20-1 with TRBJ2-7; 12 bases agree with TRBD2. The sequencing sample was made of whole blood. The clonotype was recovered from an adult who was a healthcare worker with PCR-confirmed SARS-CoV-2 infection or an uninfected control (not recorded which). The CDR3 nucleotides are TGCAGTGCTGAGACTAGCGGGAGTGTTAGCTCCTACGAGCAGTACTTC. It encodes CSAETSGSVSSYEQYF.